Each of the 22 T cell receptor beta chains below was sequenced from the same sample in a study of PD-L1 blockade in urothelial cancer. TCRdb's table, derived via immunoSEQ multiplex PCR, lists solely in-frame clones and lacks some. The data hold 42,000 or so clones, with 82% observed a single time. Stated time point: peripheral blood 6 weeks after treatment start. The source material was PBMCs, sampled around atezolizumab (anti-PD-L1) treatment. The receptors stem from a man between 60 and 70 years old with urothelial cancer.

The rearrangement joins TRBV18 to TRBJ2-1; maybe TRBD2 (6 bases). The V and J ends lost 5 bases and 9 bases respectively, with 20 bases between them. Germline CDR1 and CDR2: KGHSH and LQKENI. The CDR3 has 15 residues. The DNA of the CDR3 is TGTGCCAGCTCAGCAGGGACTGGCCCGTCTGGTGAGCAGTTCTTC. Translation gives CASSAGTGPSGEQFF.

The sample holds one count of this clone. The chain links TRBV28 to TRBJ1-5; tentative D call: TRBD1 (5 bases). The ends were cut back, 5 bases at V and 0 bases at J, with 11 bases in the middle. The germline V gene has CDR1 MDHEN and CDR2 SYDVKM. CDR3 length: 15 residues. The CDR3 reads CASSVQVYSNQPQHF. The CDR3 DNA follows: TGTGCCAGCAGTGTACAGGTCTATAGCAATCAGCCCCAGCATTTT.

The chain is built from TRBV11-2 and TRBJ2-1; 8 nucleotides match TRBD2. Per germline, CDR1 SGHAT and CDR2 FQNNGV. The CDR3 consists of 17 residues. The V segment lost 4 bases and the J segment 4 bases; nucleotides outside the gene matches: 12. The chain's CDR3 is CASSSDSGTRRYNEQFF. The CDR3 region has the DNA TGTGCCAGCAGCTCAGATTCCGGGACTAGGAGGTACAATGAGCAGTTCTTC.

This rearrangement joins TRBV27 to TRBJ2-7; perhaps TRBD1 as D (5 bases). The germline CDR1 and CDR2 sequences are MNHEY and SMNVEV (reference sequence). The V gene lost 3 bases and the J gene lost 3 bases, with 12 bases spanning the gap. The CDR3 is made up of 14 amino acids. CDR3 residues: CASSFQTDSYEQYF. In nucleotides, the CDR3 is TGTGCCAGCAGTTTCCAGACAGACAGCTACGAGCAGTACTTC.

V is TRBV11-3 and J is TRBJ1-5, with TRBD1 as a possible D gene (5 bases). The length of the CDR3 is 17 residues. V shed 5 bases and J shed 0 bases, with 17 bases lying between them. Germline V lookup: CDR1 SGHNT, CDR2 YENEEA. In DNA form, the CDR3 reads TGTGCCAGCAGCAGGAGACGGGGGAACTCTAGCAATCAGCCCCAGCATTTT. The encoded protein is CASSRRRGNSSNQPQHF.

The rearrangement joins TRBV10-3 to TRBJ1-2, with a possible D match to TRBD1 (6 bases). The CDR3 is made up of 12 amino acids. Germline lookup yields CDR1 ENHRY and CDR2 SYGVKD. V was trimmed by 10 bases and J by 8 bases, leaving 17 bases between them. The CDR3 DNA reads as TGTGCCACGGGAAACAGGGATCAAGGCTACACCTTC. Translated, it gives CATGNRDQGYTF.

This clone was recorded a few times. The chain employs TRBV9 and TRBJ1-2; D unresolved. Trimming removed 0 bases at V and 4 bases at J, with 7 bases between. The CDR3 length is 13 residues. Germline assignment: CDR1 SGDLS and CDR2 YYNGEE. CDR3 DNA: TGTGCCAGCAGCGTAGAACAGTTCTATGGCTACACCTTC. Residues: CASSVEQFYGYTF.

The gene calls are TRBV29-1 and TRBJ1-2, with D possibly TRBD1 on 6 matching bases. Germline assignment: CDR1 SQVTM and CDR2 ANQGSEA. The CDR3 is 14 residues long. The V gene lost 3 bases and the J gene lost 2 bases, with 13 bases spanning the gap. The CDR3 DNA follows: TGCAGCGTTGACTCGGGACACATCAACTATGGCTACACCTTC. It codes for CSVDSGHINYGYTF.

V usage is TRBV18 and J usage is TRBJ2-7; TRBD2 matches 9 bases. Trimming removed 0 bases from V and 2 bases from J; junction bases left unmatched: 2. Germline lookup yields CDR1 KGHSH and CDR2 LQKENI. This CDR3 comprises 15 residues. As DNA, the CDR3 is TGTGCCAGCTCACCACCCCGCGGGGGGGCCTACGAGCAGTACTTC. Its protein product is CASSPPRGGAYEQYF.

The chain carries TRBV7-2 and TRBJ2-5; 11 nucleotides line up with TRBD2. Germline V lookup: CDR1 SGHTA, CDR2 FQGNSA. J gave up 5 bases and V 1 base, and 6 bases lay outside the gene matches. This CDR3 has 16 amino acids. CDR3 in amino acids: CASSLGLAGLAETQYF. The CDR3 DNA follows: TGTGCCAGCAGCTTAGGACTAGCGGGACTCGCGGAGACCCAGTACTTC.

Written as DNA, the CDR3 is TGTGCCAGTAGTATAGCCCCCTCCCCGAGAATCAATCAGCCCCAGCATTTT. This gives the protein CASSIAPSPRINQPQHF. This chain uses TRBV19 with TRBJ1-5; D unresolved. CDR1 LNHDA and CDR2 SQIVND come from the germline V gene (reference sequence). The CDR3 runs 17 residues. The ends were cut back, 1 base at V and 3 bases at J, with 16 bases in the middle.

This clone has just a few counts. V usage is TRBV10-1 and J usage is TRBJ2-5; weak D call: TRBD2 (6 bases). This CDR3 comprises 15 residues. Germline assignment: CDR1 WNHNN and CDR2 SYGVQD (reference sequence). The germline V and J ends were trimmed by 2 bases and 1 base, with 11 bases remaining between them. In DNA, the CDR3 is TGCGCCAGCAGTGAGGGCAAGGGACTCCAAGAGACCCAGTACTTC. Protein sequence: CASSEGKGLQETQYF.

The chain links TRBV7-2 to TRBJ1-5; D unresolved. CDR1 SGHTA and CDR2 FQGNSA come from the germline V gene. Trimming removed 3 bases at V and 6 bases at J, with 12 bases between. This CDR3 has 14 amino acids. This CDR3 is CASSLYVDIQPQHF. The CDR3 DNA follows: TGTGCCAGCAGCTTGTATGTAGACATTCAGCCCCAGCATTTT.

V gene TRBV5-1 combines with J gene TRBJ1-1; 8 bases align to TRBD1. This CDR3 comprises 15 residues. V lost 4 bases and J lost 3; bases outside the gene matches: 8. Looked up from germline, CDR1 is SGHRS and CDR2 is YFSETQ. For the CDR3, the DNA is TGCGCCAGCAGCACCCGGACAGGGTTGGACACTGAAGCTTTCTTT. Its translation: CASSTRTGLDTEAFF.

In this sample, this clone turned up a few times. This sequence joins TRBV11-2 and TRBJ2-2; TRBD1 agrees at 8 bases. V shed 4 bases and J 4 bases; nucleotides not matched to a gene: 8. This CDR3 is built from 16 residues. CDR1 SGHAT and CDR2 FQNNGV come from the germline V gene. This chain's CDR3 is CASSYGRGRRTGELFF. CDR3 in DNA: TGTGCCAGCAGCTACGGCAGGGGGCGACGCACCGGGGAGCTGTTTTTT.

The genes are TRBV5-8 and TRBJ1-4; weak D call: TRBD1 (6 bases). Germline V gene sequence: CDR1 SGHTS, CDR2 YDEGEE. Trimming removed 4 bases at V and 0 bases at J, with 7 bases between. This CDR3 contains 14 residues. CDR3 sequence (DNA): TGTGCCAGCAGCCACAGGGCAACTAATGAAAAACTGTTTTTT. It codes for CASSHRATNEKLFF.

This clone was found once. The genes are TRBV7-9 and TRBJ2-7, with 7 nucleotides matching TRBD1. V lost 5 bases, J lost 2 bases, and 12 bases stayed unmatched. The CDR3 length is 16 residues. Per the germline V gene, CDR1 is SEHNR and CDR2 is FQNEAQ (reference sequence). DNA for the CDR3: TGTGCCAGCAGCCTCAATCCGGGACAGAGAGCCTACGAGCAGTACTTC. Its protein is CASSLNPGQRAYEQYF.

The chain recombines TRBV11-2 with TRBJ2-3; TRBD1 agrees at 7 bases. The CDR3 has 15 amino acids. CDR1 is SGHAT, CDR2 FQNNGV, per germline. V dropped 1 base and J dropped 4; count of bases not matched to a gene: 5. The CDR3 here is CASSLGPTGPDTQYF. CDR3 bases: TGTGCCAGCAGCTTAGGCCCGACAGGGCCAGATACGCAGTATTTT.

The V and J genes are TRBV30 and TRBJ1-2; the D is unclear. Deletions cut 3 bases from V and 0 bases from J, with 11 bases between. Germline V gene lookup returns CDR1 GTSNPN and CDR2 SVGIG (reference sequence). CDR3 length equals 14 residues. This CDR3 is CAWSRGTSNYGYTF. The DNA for the CDR3 is TGTGCCTGGAGCCGGGGAACGTCTAACTATGGCTACACCTTC.

The V gene is TRBV30, the J gene TRBJ1-2; 7 bases line up with TRBD1. The CDR3 consists of 13 residues. Unmatched junction bases numbered 1, after V lost 3 bases and J lost 0 bases. Germline assignment: CDR1 GTSNPN and CDR2 SVGIG (reference sequence). CDR3 sequence: CAWRTGTNYGYTF. CDR3 sequence (DNA): TGTGCCTGGAGGACAGGGACTAACTATGGCTACACCTTC.

The gene calls are TRBV9 and TRBJ2-7; TRBD1 agrees at 7 bases. From germline, CDR1 is SGDLS and CDR2 YYNGEE. V lost 4 bases, J lost 4 bases, and 8 bases stayed unmatched. The CDR3 extends over 14 amino acids. The CDR3 spells CASSIGDSGYEQYF. CDR3 coding DNA: TGTGCCAGCAGCATCGGGGACAGCGGTTACGAGCAGTACTTC.

The CDR3 coding sequence is TGTGCCAGCTCAAGCGACAGGGGTAACTATGGCTACACCTTC. Translation: CASSSDRGNYGYTF. The rearrangement uses TRBV18 and TRBJ1-2; 8 bases agree with TRBD1. J gave up 1 base and V 5 bases, and 3 bases lay outside the gene matches. The CDR3 is 14 amino acids. The germline V gene has CDR1 KGHSH and CDR2 LQKENI.